The T cell receptor (beta chain) described here comes from a study of OX40 agonist ivuxolimab in advanced cancers. A single count supports this clone. Measured with immunoSEQ multiplex PCR; TCRdb has only the in-frame clones, and not every one. Of 78,000 or so clones listed, roughly 86% are singletons. The germline gives CDR1 GTSNPN, CDR2 SVGIG (reference sequence). This CDR3 contains 14 residues. V gave up 2 bases and J gave up 1 base, with 10 bases separating them. V is TRBV30 and J is TRBJ2-3; unclear D gene. The receptor was derived from an adult with an advanced solid tumor such as melanoma, head and neck, liver or kidney cancer. The sample here was CD4+ or CD8+ T cells sorted from blood, taken in a trial of the OX40 agonist ivuxolimab. As DNA, the CDR3 is TGTGCCTGGAGTCCCCAGACCCGCACAGATACGCAGTATTTT. Protein product: CAWSPQTRTDTQYF.